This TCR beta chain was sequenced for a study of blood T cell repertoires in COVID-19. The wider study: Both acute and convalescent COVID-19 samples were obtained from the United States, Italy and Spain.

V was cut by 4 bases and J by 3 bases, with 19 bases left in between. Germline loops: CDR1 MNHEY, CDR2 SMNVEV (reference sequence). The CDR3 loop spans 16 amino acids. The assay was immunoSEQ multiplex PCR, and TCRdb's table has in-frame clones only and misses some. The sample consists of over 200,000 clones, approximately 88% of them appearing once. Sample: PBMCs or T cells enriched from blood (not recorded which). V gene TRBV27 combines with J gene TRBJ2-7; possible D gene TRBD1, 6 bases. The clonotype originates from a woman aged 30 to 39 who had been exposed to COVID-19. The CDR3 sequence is CASSSHGLGAVYEQYF. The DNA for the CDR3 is TGTGCCAGCAGTTCCCATGGCTTGGGGGCCGTCTACGAGCAGTACTTC.